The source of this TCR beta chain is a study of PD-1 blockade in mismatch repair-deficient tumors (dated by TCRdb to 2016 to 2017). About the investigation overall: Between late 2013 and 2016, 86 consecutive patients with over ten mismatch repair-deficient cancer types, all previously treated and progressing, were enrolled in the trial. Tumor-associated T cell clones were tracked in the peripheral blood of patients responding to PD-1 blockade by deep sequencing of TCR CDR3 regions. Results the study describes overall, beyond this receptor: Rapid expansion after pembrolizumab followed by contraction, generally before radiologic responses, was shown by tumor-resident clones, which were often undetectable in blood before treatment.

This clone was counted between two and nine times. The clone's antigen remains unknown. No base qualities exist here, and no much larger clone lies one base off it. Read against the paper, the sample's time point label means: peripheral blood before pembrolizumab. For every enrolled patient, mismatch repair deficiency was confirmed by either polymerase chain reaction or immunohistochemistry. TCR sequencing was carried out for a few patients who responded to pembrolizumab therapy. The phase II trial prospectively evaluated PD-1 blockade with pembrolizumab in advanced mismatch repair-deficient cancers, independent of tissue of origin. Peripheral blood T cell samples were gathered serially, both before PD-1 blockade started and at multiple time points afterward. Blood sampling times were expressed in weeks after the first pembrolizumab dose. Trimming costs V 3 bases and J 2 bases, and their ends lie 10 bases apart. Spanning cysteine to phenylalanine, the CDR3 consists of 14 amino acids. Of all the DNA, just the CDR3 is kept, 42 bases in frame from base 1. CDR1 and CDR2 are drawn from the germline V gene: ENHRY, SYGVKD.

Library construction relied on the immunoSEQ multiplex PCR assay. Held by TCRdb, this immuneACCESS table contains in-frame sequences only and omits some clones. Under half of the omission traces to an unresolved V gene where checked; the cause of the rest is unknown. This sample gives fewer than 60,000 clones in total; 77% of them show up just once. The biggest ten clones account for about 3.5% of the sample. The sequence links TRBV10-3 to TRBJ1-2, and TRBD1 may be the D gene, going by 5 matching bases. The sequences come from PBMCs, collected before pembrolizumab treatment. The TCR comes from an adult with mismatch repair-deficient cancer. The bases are TGTGCCATCAGTGAAGCAGGGCGCAACTATGGCTACACCTTC. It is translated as CAISEAGRNYGYTF.